Included here is one T cell receptor (beta chain) sequence, with context. Its antigen remains unknown. Amplification yielded TCR beta CDR3 regions, with RNA transcripts as the source. First-round RT-PCR of the TCR CDR3 relied on the HTBI primer set. TCRdb reanalysed the multiplex PCR reads using MiXCR and keeps one entry per CDR3 protein. The data show hundreds of thousands of distinct CDR3 sequences, around 45% seen once. Diagnostic decisions used clinical symptoms, serum thyroxine and TRAb, thyroid ultrasound and orbital computed tomography. These data come from a study of T cells in Graves' hyperthyroidism and ophthalmopathy. Study-level points and caveats: Ophthalmopathy and stable hyperthyroidism were told apart by a 13 V-J model.

The V gene's germline CDR1 is LNHDA and CDR2 SQIVND (reference sequence). With V trimmed by 2 bases and J by 7 bases, 6 bases remained unmatched. The CDR3 spans 16 residues. This TCR derives from a woman between 18 and 29 years old with Graves' hyperthyroidism. The rearrangement links TRBV19 to TRBJ1-6; 9 bases are a match to TRBD1. Material: peripheral blood or thyroid tissue (not recorded which). The CDR3 spells CASSIMGQGVNSPLHF. As DNA, the CDR3 is TGTGCCAGTAGTATAATGGGACAGGGTGTGAATTCACCCCTCCACTTT.